This T cell receptor (beta chain) stems from a study of shared clonotypes between healthy human individuals. The repertoire was sequenced with immunoSEQ multiplex PCR; TCRdb's copy has only in-frame clones and lacks some. The table records about 95,000 clones, around two thirds of them present only once. Healthy and HIV-negative, the adult donors had no recent acute infections or vaccinations. CD8 memory comprised CD45RO+ plus CCR7-negative CD45RA+ TemRA cells. The V gene's germline CDR1 is LNHNV and CDR2 YYDKDF (reference sequence). Losses at the gene ends were 4 bases for V and 0 bases for J; bases not matched to a gene: 2. CDR3 length: 15 residues.

This chain joins TRBV15 and TRBJ1-3; 8 bases are shared with TRBD1. The sequencing input was memory CD8+ T cells sorted from blood. Noted subset: CD45RO+ cells pooled with CCR7-negative TemRA cells. The sequence derives from a man between 25 and 39 years old in good health. CDR3 sequence reads: CATSTDRGSGNTIYF. DNA for the CDR3: TGTGCCACCAGCACTGACAGGGGCTCTGGAAACACCATATATTTT.